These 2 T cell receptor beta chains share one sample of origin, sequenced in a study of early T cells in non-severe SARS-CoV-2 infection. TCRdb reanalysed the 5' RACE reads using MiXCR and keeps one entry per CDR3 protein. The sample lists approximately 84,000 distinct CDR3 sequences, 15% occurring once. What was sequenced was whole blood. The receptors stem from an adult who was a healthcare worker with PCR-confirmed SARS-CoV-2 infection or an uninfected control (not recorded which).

CDR3 amino acids: CASSWERESGELFF. The CDR3, as DNA: TGTGCCAGCAGCTGGGAAAGGGAGTCCGGGGAGCTGTTTTTT. This chain joins TRBV5-4 and TRBJ2-2, with a weak D call TRBD2 (5 bases). Per germline, CDR1 SGHNT and CDR2 YYREEE (reference sequence). V lost 3 bases, J lost 6 bases, and 12 bases lay in between. This CDR3 comprises 14 residues.

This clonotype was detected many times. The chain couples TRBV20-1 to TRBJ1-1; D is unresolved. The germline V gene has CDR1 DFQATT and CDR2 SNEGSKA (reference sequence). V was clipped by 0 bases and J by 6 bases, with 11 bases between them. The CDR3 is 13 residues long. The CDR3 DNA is TGCAGTGCTAGAGAAACGGGGAGATCTGAAGCTTTCTTT. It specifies CSARETGRSEAFF.